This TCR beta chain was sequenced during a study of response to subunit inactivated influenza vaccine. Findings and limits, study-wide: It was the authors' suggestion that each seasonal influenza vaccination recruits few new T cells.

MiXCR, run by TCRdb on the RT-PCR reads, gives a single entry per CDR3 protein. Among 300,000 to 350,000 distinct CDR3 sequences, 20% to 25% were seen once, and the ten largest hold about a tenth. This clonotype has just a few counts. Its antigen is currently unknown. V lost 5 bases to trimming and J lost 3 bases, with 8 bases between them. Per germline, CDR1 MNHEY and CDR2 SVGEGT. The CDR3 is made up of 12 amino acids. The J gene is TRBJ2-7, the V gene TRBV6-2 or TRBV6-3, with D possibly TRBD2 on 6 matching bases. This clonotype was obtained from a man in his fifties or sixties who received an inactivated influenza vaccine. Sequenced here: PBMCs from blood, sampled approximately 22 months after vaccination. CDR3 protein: CASSQTSYEQYF. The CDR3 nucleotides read TGTGCCAGCAGTCAGACTAGCTACGAGCAGTACTTC.